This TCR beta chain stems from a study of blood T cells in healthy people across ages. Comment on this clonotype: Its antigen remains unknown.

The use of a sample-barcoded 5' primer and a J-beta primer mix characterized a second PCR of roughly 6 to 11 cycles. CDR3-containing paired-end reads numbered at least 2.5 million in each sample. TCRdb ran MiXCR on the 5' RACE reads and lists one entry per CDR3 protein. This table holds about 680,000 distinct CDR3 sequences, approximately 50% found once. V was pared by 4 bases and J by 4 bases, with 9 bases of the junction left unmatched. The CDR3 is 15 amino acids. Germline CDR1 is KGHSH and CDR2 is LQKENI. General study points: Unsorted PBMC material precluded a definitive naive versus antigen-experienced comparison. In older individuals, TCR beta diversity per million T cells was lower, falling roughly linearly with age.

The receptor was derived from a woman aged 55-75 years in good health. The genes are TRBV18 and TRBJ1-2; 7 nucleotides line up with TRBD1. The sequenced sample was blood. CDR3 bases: TGTGCCAGCTCACGACAGGGCTCTGGGTCCTATGGCTACACCTTC. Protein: CASSRQGSGSYGYTF.